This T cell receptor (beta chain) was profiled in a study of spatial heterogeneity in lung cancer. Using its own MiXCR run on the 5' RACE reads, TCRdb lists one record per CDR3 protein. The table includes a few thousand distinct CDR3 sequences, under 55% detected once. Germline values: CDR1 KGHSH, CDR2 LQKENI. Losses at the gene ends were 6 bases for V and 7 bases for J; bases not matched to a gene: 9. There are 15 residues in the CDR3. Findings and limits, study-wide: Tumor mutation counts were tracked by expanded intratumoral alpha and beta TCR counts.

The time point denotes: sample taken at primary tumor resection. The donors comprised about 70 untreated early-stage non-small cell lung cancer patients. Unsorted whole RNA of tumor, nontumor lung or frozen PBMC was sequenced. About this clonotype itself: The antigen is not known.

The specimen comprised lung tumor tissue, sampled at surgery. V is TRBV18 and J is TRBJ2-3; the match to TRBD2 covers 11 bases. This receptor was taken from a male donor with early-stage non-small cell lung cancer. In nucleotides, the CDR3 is TGTGCCAGCTCGCCGGGTAGCGGGGGGGAAAATACGCAGTATTTT. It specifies CASSPGSGGENTQYF.